The 2 T cell receptor beta chains reported below all come from one sample, sequenced in a study of blood T cell repertoires in COVID-19. Using immunoSEQ multiplex PCR, the repertoire was profiled, and TCRdb retains in-frame clones only, with some absent. This sample has about 310,000 clones, with about 85% found just once. Sequencing input: peripheral blood. The receptor set was obtained from a man aged 18 to 30 with active or convalescent COVID-19.

This chain links TRBV7-9 with TRBJ1-4; 10 bases agree with TRBD1. CDR3 length: 17 amino acids. The V and J ends lost 3 bases and 0 bases, in that order; junction bases with no gene match: 4. Germline values: CDR1 SEHNR, CDR2 FQNEAQ (reference sequence). CDR3 coding DNA: TGTGCCAGCAGCTTCTCTGGACAGGGGGCAACTAATGAAAAACTGTTTTTT. Its protein product is CASSFSGQGATNEKLFF.

This sequence joins TRBV28 and TRBJ2-1; 13 positions agree with TRBD2. J gave up 6 bases and V 6 bases, and 8 bases lay outside the gene matches. The germline CDR1 and CDR2 sequences are MDHEN and SYDVKM. CDR3 length: 16 residues. CDR3 residues: CASSPGLAGTRNEQFF. The CDR3 nucleotides read TGTGCCAGCAGCCCGGGACTAGCGGGGACCCGCAATGAGCAGTTCTTC.